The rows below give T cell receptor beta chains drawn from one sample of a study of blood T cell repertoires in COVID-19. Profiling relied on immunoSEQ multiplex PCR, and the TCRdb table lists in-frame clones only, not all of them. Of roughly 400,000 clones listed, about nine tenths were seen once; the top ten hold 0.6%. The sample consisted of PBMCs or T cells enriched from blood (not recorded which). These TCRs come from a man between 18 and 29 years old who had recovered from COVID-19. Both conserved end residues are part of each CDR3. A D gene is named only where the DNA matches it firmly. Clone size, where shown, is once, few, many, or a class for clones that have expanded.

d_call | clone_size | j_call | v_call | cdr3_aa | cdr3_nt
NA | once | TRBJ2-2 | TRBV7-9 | CASSLGLGTGELFF | TGTGCCAGCAGCTTAGGACTGGGCACCGGGGAGCTGTTTTTT
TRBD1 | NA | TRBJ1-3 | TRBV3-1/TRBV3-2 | CASQQGSGNTIYF | TGTGCCAGCCAACAGGGGTCCGGAAACACCATATATTTT
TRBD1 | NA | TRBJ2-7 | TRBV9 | CASSVGTGTVEQYF | TGTGCCAGCAGCGTAGGGACAGGGACGGTGGAGCAGTACTTC
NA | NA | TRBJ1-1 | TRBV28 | CASIRSNTEAFF | TGTGCCAGCATTCGGTCAAACACTGAAGCTTTCTTT
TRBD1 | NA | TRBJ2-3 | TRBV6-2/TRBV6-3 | CASSYLLGQGVVSTDTQYF | TGTGCCAGCAGTTACTTACTGGGACAGGGGGTTGTTAGCACAGATACGCAGTATTTT
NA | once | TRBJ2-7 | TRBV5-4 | CASSKKRVESSYEQYF | TGTGCCAGCAGCAAAAAGCGGGTGGAGAGCTCCTACGAGCAGTACTTC
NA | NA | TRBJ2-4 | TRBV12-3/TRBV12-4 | CASSSEENIQYF | TGTGCCAGCAGCTCGGAGGAAAACATTCAGTACTTC
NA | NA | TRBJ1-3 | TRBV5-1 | CASSLGGNGNTIYF | TGCGCCAGCAGCTTGGGAGGGAATGGAAACACCATATATTTT
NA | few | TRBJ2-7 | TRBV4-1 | CASSQAGGSSYEQYF | TGCGCCAGCAGCCAAGCGGGGGGCTCATCCTACGAGCAGTACTTC
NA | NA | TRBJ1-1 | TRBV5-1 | CASSLLVTPNTEAFF | TGCGCCAGCAGCTTGCTTGTCACACCGAACACTGAAGCTTTCTTT
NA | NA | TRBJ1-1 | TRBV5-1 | CASSPTGGGTEAFF | TGCGCCAGCAGCCCCACTGGGGGGGGCACTGAAGCTTTCTTT
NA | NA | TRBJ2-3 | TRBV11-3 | CASSLAGVGTDTQYF | TGTGCCAGCAGCTTAGCGGGGGTTGGAACAGATACGCAGTATTTT
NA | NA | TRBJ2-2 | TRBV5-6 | CASSYWIAGWSTGELFF | TGTGCCAGCAGTTATTGGATAGCAGGGTGGAGCACCGGGGAGCTGTTTTTT
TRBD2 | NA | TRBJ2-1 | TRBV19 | CASTWGLALSYNEQFF | TGTGCCAGCACTTGGGGACTAGCGTTATCCTACAATGAGCAGTTCTTC
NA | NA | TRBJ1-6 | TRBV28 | CASSARTHSPLHF | TGTGCCAGCAGTGCCCGGACACATTCACCCCTCCACTTT
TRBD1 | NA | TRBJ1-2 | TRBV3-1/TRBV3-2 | CASSRTGLGYGYTF | TGTGCCAGCAGCCGGACAGGCCTGGGCTATGGCTACACCTTC
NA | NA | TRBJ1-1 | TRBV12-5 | CASGPGRADTEAFF | TGTGCTAGTGGCCCGGGCAGGGCTGACACTGAAGCTTTCTTT
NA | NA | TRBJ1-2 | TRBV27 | CASTSGLNYGYTF | TGTGCCAGCACATCAGGCCTAAACTATGGCTACACCTTC
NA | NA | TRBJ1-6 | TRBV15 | CATRATGYNSPLHF | TGTGCCACCAGAGCCACAGGGTATAATTCACCCCTCCACTTT
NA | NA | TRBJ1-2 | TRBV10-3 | CAISLGSNYGYTF | TGTGCCATCTCTTTGGGCAGTAACTATGGCTACACCTTC
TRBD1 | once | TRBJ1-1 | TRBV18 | CASSPPGQGIYTEAFF | TGTGCCAGCTCACCGCCGGGACAGGGTATCTACACTGAAGCTTTCTTT
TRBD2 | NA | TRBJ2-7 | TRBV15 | CATRGTSGSHEQYF | TGTGCCACCCGAGGGACTAGCGGGAGCCACGAGCAGTACTTC
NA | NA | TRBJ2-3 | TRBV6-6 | CASSPRHQADTQYF | TGTGCCAGCAGTCCACGACATCAGGCAGATACGCAGTATTTT
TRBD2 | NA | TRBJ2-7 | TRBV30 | CAWSVGGGRSYEQYF | TGTGCCTGGAGTGTGGGTGGCGGGAGGTCCTACGAGCAGTACTTC
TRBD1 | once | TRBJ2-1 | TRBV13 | CASSRTGQGARNEQFF | TGTGCCAGCAGCCGCACGGGACAGGGGGCGCGCAATGAGCAGTTCTTC
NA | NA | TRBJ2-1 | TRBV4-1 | CASSVRLPSNEQFF | TGCGCCAGCAGCGTCCGACTACCCTCCAATGAGCAGTTCTTC
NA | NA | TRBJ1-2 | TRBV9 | CASSGQDLYVGYTF | TGTGCCAGCAGCGGACAGGACCTCTATGTCGGCTACACCTTC
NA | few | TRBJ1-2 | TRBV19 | CASSDPGFGYTF | TGTGCCAGTAGTGACCCGGGGTTCGGCTACACCTTC
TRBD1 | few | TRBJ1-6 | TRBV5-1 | CASSSKQPGQSSPLHF | TGCGCCAGCAGCTCAAAACAGCCGGGACAGTCATCACCCCTCCACTTT
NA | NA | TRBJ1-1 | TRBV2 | CASTSGEGTEAFF | TGTGCCAGCACCTCAGGGGAGGGCACTGAAGCTTTCTTT
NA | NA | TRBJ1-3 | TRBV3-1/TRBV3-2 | CASSPLGNTIYF | TGTGCCAGCAGCCCCCTGGGAAACACCATATATTTT
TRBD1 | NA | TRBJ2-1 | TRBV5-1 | CASSLGPGTGGSIEQFF | TGCGCCAGCAGCTTGGGTCCCGGGACAGGGGGATCAATTGAGCAGTTCTTC
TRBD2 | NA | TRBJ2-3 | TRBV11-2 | CASSKSGGYSTDTQYF | TGTGCCAGCAGCAAAAGCGGGGGTTACAGCACAGATACGCAGTATTTT
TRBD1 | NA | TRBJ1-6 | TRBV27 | CASTAGGSPLHF | TGTGCCAGCACGGCAGGGGGGTCACCCCTCCACTTT
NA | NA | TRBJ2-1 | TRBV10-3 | CAISAPSTGNEQFF | TGTGCCATCAGTGCCCCCTCGACAGGTAATGAGCAGTTCTTC
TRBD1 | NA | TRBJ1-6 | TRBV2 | CASRARTGDNSPLHF | TGTGCCAGCAGGGCCCGGACAGGGGATAATTCACCCCTCCACTTT
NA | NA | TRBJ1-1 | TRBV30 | CAWSLEREAFF | TGTGCCTGGAGTTTAGAGCGTGAAGCTTTCTTT
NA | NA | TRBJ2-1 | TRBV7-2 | CASSLIQGFSYNEQFF | TGTGCCAGCAGCTTAATCCAGGGATTCTCCTACAATGAGCAGTTCTTC
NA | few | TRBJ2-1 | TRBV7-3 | CASSPRSGSYNEQFF | TGTGCCAGCAGCCCCCGTTCGGGCTCCTACAATGAGCAGTTCTTC
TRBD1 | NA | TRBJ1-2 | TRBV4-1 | CASSQGIDRGYGYTF | TGCGCCAGCAGCCAGGGAATTGACAGGGGCTATGGCTACACCTTC
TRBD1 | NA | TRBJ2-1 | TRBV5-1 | CASRERQGPYNEQFF | TGCGCCAGCAGGGAAAGACAGGGACCCTACAATGAGCAGTTCTTC
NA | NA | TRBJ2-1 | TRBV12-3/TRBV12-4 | CASSLFEGRRFF | TGTGCCAGCAGTTTATTTGAGGGTCGCCGGTTCTTC
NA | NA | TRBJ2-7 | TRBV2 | CASSQTYEQYF | TGTGCCAGCAGTCAAACCTACGAGCAGTACTTC
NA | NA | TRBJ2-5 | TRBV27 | CASSFGGADPGKTQYF | TGTGCCAGCAGTTTTGGGGGGGCCGACCCGGGGAAGACCCAGTACTTC
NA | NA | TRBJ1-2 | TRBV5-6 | CASTLFQGSGGYTF | TGTGCCAGCACGCTTTTCCAGGGATCGGGTGGCTACACCTTC
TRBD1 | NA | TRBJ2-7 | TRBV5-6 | CASSSSSSGGLWGEQYF | TGTGCCAGCAGCTCTTCATCGTCAGGGGGCCTATGGGGCGAGCAGTACTTC
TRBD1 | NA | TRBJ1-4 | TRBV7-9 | CASSFVTGGTNEKLFF | TGTGCCAGCAGCTTTGTGACAGGGGGTACTAATGAAAAACTGTTTTTT
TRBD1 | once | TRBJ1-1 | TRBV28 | CASSLSDRGIEAFF | TGTGCCAGCAGTTTATCGGACAGGGGCATTGAAGCTTTCTTT
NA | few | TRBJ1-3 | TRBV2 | CASSADISGNTIYF | TGTGCCAGCAGCGCTGACATATCCGGAAACACCATATATTTT
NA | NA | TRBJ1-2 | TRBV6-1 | CASSELAGARGYTF | TGTGCCAGCAGTGAATTAGCAGGGGCTCGGGGCTACACCTTC
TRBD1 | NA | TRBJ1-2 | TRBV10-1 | CASSEYRGEGYTF | TGCGCCAGCAGTGAATACAGGGGGGAAGGCTACACCTTC
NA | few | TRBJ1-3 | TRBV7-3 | CASSLVGGPGDF | TGTGCCAGCAGCTTAGTTGGAGGGCCCGGGGATTTT